The 18 T cell receptor beta chains below come from one sample, sequenced in a study of identical twins. TCRdb re-derived calls from the 5' RACE reads in MiXCR, one entry per CDR3 protein. The data hold about 530,000 distinct CDR3 sequences, with approximately 20% observed a single time. This sample was also put to use in a study of yellow fever vaccine responses in identical twins.

The material sequenced was CD4+ T cells sorted from blood. These TCRs come from a woman in her late teens or twenties in good health.

This clonotype was counted between two and nine times. The chain has TRBV20-1 and TRBJ1-1, with D possibly TRBD1 on 5 matching bases. CDR3 length: 12 residues. Germline CDR1 reads DFQATT; CDR2 reads SNEGSKA (reference sequence). Between the trimmed V and J ends, which lost 1 base and 6 bases, there was a span of 9 bases. CDR3 DNA sequence: TGCAGTGCTAGAGGGGGGGTGGCTGAAGCTTTCTTT. It yields the protein CSARGGVAEAFF.

The chain is built from TRBV20-1 and TRBJ2-1, with a tentative D call TRBD2 (6 bases). Germline-derived CDR1 and CDR2 are DFQATT and SNEGSKA (reference sequence). The CDR3 is 16 amino acids. Trimming stripped 2 bases from V and 0 bases from J, with 14 bases between. CDR3 sequence (DNA): TGCAGTGCTAGATGGGCGGGAAAGGCCTCCTACAATGAGCAGTTCTTC. Protein product: CSARWAGKASYNEQFF.

The V call is TRBV4-1, the J call TRBJ2-5; a possible D gene is TRBD2 (6 bases). The CDR3 is made up of 15 amino acids. Deletions cut 1 base from V and 5 bases from J, with 14 bases between. CDR1 and CDR2 from the germline V gene are MGHRA and YSYEKL. CDR3 bases: TGCGCCAGCAGCCAAGTCGGGAGTTTCGGGGAGACCCAGTACTTC. The encoded protein is CASSQVGSFGETQYF.

This clonotype appeared a few times. This sequence joins TRBV6-5 and TRBJ2-1; 11 positions agree with TRBD1. Per germline, CDR1 MNHEY and CDR2 SVGAGI. Germline trimming cut 2 bases from V and 0 bases from J; bases unmatched to any gene: 6. CDR3 length: 18 amino acids. The CDR3 spells CASSYRTGGLTSYNEQFF. Here the CDR3 DNA reads TGTGCCAGCAGTTACAGGACAGGGGGCTTAACCTCCTACAATGAGCAGTTCTTC.

The V call is TRBV29-1, the J call TRBJ2-2; 10 bases line up with TRBD2. Germline lookup yields CDR1 SQVTM and CDR2 ANQGSEA. J lost 3 bases, V lost 5 bases, and 6 bases had no gene match. There are 15 residues in the CDR3. The CDR3 bases are TGCAGCGTTCGAGCGGGGGGGCCTGACACCGGGGAGCTGTTTTTT. Translating it yields CSVRAGGPDTGELFF.

This clonotype was counted only a few times. The gene calls are TRBV29-1 and TRBJ2-1; no clear D gene. The CDR3 consists of 10 residues. Germline V gene sequence: CDR1 SQVTM, CDR2 ANQGSEA. Trimming took 6 bases from V and 9 from J, leaving 9 bases between them. This CDR3 is CSVPFGEQFF. CDR3 in DNA: TGCAGCGTACCATTCGGTGAGCAGTTCTTC.

The chain joins TRBV29-1 to TRBJ2-1, with 7 nucleotides matching TRBD2. This CDR3 has 13 amino acids. The junction had 12 bases not matched to a gene; V was cut back by 7 bases and J by 9 bases. Germline CDR1 SQVTM, CDR2 ANQGSEA. Here the CDR3 DNA reads TGCAGCGGCTCGCGGGAGCTGCTGGTTGAGCAGTTCTTC. It translates to CSGSRELLVEQFF.

The V call is TRBV5-1, the J call TRBJ2-2; D uncertain. Germline V gene sequence: CDR1 SGHRS, CDR2 YFSETQ. Deletions cut 2 bases from V and 3 bases from J, with 8 bases between. This CDR3 has 14 amino acids. In nucleotides, the CDR3 is TGCGCCAGCAGCTTCCAGCCCGACACCGGGGAGCTGTTTTTT. Its protein product is CASSFQPDTGELFF. Drawing the rest from reference TRBV5-1 and TRBJ2-2, the complete variable domain is KAGVTQTPRYLIKTRGQQVTLSCSPISGHRSVSWYQQTPGQGLQFLFEYFSETQRNKGNFPGRFSGRQFSNSRSEMNVSTLELGDSALYLCASSFQPDTGELFFGEGSRLTVL.

The chain couples TRBV3-1 to TRBJ2-3; D is unclear. The germline V gene has CDR1 LGHDT and CDR2 YNNKEL (reference sequence). There are 14 residues in the CDR3. The V and J ends lost 7 bases and 0 bases respectively, with 11 bases between them. CDR3: CASTPAQSTDTQYF. Written as DNA, the CDR3 is TGTGCCAGCACCCCGGCCCAGAGCACAGATACGCAGTATTTT.

The chain uses TRBV20-1 and TRBJ1-2; 7 nucleotides agree with TRBD1. Germline CDR1 is DFQATT and CDR2 is SNEGSKA (reference sequence). V was pared by 4 bases and J by 0 bases, with 14 bases of the junction left unmatched. This CDR3 has 17 amino acids. The CDR3 spells CSANTGQTTIANYGYTF. As DNA, the CDR3 is TGCAGTGCTAATACGGGACAGACGACAATTGCTAACTATGGCTACACCTTC.

This clonotype was seen many times. The chain combines TRBV18 with TRBJ2-7; TRBD1 is a possible D gene (6 bases). Trimming removed 3 bases from V and 3 bases from J, with 15 bases in between. Germline assignment: CDR1 KGHSH and CDR2 LQKENI. The CDR3 covers 15 residues. This CDR3 reads CASSPPLAGVYEQYF. In DNA, the CDR3 is TGTGCCAGCTCACCGCCCCTGGCAGGGGTCTACGAGCAGTACTTC.

This clonotype was counted between two and nine times. The chain couples TRBV3-1 to TRBJ2-4; D is unclear. Trimming removed 4 bases at V and 5 bases at J, with 9 bases between. Per germline, CDR1 LGHDT and CDR2 YNNKEL (reference sequence). The CDR3 is made up of 13 amino acids. This chain's CDR3 is CASSLTEQNIQYF. The CDR3 region has the DNA TGTGCCAGCAGCCTTACAGAACAAAACATTCAGTACTTC.

The J gene is TRBJ2-5, the V gene TRBV24-1; D gene uncertain. The germline V gene has CDR1 KGHDR and CDR2 SFDVKD. The V gene lost 2 bases and the J gene lost 7 bases, with 10 bases spanning the gap. The CDR3 extends over 13 amino acids. The CDR3 coding sequence is TGTGCCACCAGTGATTCATGGGATGGGACCCAGTACTTC. It codes for CATSDSWDGTQYF.

This clonotype has a single count. J is TRBJ2-1 and V is TRBV20-1; D unresolved. Trimming took 5 bases from V and 0 from J, leaving 17 bases between them. The CDR3 consists of 16 residues. Looked up from germline, CDR1 is DFQATT and CDR2 is SNEGSKA (reference sequence). The CDR3 sequence: CSARLLSRSSYNEQFF. The CDR3 DNA follows: TGCAGTGCTCGGCTTCTCAGCCGGAGCTCCTACAATGAGCAGTTCTTC.

This clonotype was counted only a few times. The CDR3 DNA reads TGTGCCAGCAGCCCGCGCCTACAGGGGGCTGCGATACCCCTCCACTTT. Protein product: CASSPRLQGAAIPLHF. This sequence joins TRBV5-6 and TRBJ1-6; TRBD1 matches 9 bases. V was pared by 4 bases and J by 12 bases, with 14 bases of the junction left unmatched. The CDR3 extends over 16 amino acids. CDR1 and CDR2 (germline): SGHDT, YYEEEE.

The sample holds many counts of this clonotype. V and J are TRBV29-1 and TRBJ1-1; no definite D call. Between the trimmed V and J ends, which lost 1 base and 1 base, there was a span of 7 bases. Germline lookup yields CDR1 SQVTM and CDR2 ANQGSEA. The CDR3 runs to 13 residues. CDR3 DNA: TGCAGCGTTGAAGGCCCAGAGAACACTGAAGCTTTCTTT. This gives the protein CSVEGPENTEAFF.

This clonotype was detected only a few times. The genes are TRBV21-1 and TRBJ1-1; the listed D gene, TRBD1, was not tested against the DNA. TRBV21-1 is a listed pseudogene. This CDR3 has 13 residues. In DNA form, the CDR3 reads TGTGCCAGCAGCAAAGGGGGAAAGGGTGAAGCTTTCTTT. This codes for CASSKGGKGEAFF.

The chain has TRBV28 and TRBJ2-4; D gene unclear. Germline V gives CDR1 MDHEN, CDR2 SYDVKM. V gave up 2 bases and J gave up 8 bases, with 19 bases separating them. The CDR3 consists of 16 residues. The CDR3 nucleotides read TGTGCCAGCAGTTTAAAGATTCGTCCGGGTGGGGACATTCAGTACTTC. Translated, it gives CASSLKIRPGGDIQYF.